Shown below are 20 T cell receptor beta chains from a single sample sequenced in a study of response to subunit inactivated influenza vaccine. MiXCR, run by TCRdb on the RT-PCR reads, gives a single entry per CDR3 protein. The sample holds roughly 760,000 distinct CDR3 sequences, 21% seen once. The material was PBMCs from blood, obtained about 5 days after vaccination. These receptors came from a man aged 50-60 years who received an inactivated influenza vaccine.

This clonotype occurred many times. V gene TRBV20-1 combines with J gene TRBJ2-2, with 12 positions matching TRBD2. The V gene's germline CDR1 is DFQATT and CDR2 SNEGSKA (reference sequence). The CDR3 is 13 amino acids. V gave up 5 bases and J gave up 8 bases; unmatched junction bases: 3. CDR3 residues: CSAGGLAGGELFF. The DNA of the CDR3 is TGCAGTGCTGGTGGACTAGCGGGGGGGGAGCTGTTTTTT.

V usage is TRBV20-1 and J usage is TRBJ2-7, with 8 bases aligning to TRBD1. This CDR3 spans 15 amino acids. The germline V gene has CDR1 DFQATT and CDR2 SNEGSKA (reference sequence). The V and J ends lost 0 bases and 2 bases, in that order; junction bases with no gene match: 6. The CDR3 nucleotides read TGCAGTGCTAGAGATCTGGGACAGGTAACCTACGAGCAGTACTTC. Translated, it gives CSARDLGQVTYEQYF.

Only a few counts were recorded for this clonotype. This rearrangement joins TRBV6-2 or TRBV6-3 to TRBJ2-7; maybe TRBD2 (5 bases). The CDR3 sequence is 14 residues long. CDR1 is MNHEY and CDR2 is SVGEGT in the germline V gene. The V end lost 6 bases, the J end lost 0 bases, and 12 bases lay between the germline ends. The CDR3 DNA reads as TGTGCCAGCAGCCGGACTTCCGCCTCCTACGAGCAGTACTTC. Encoded protein: CASSRTSASYEQYF.

This clonotype was seen more than once but under ten times. The rearrangement links TRBV20-1 to TRBJ2-5; 9 bases agree with TRBD2. The CDR3 extends over 17 amino acids. Germline V gene lookup returns CDR1 DFQATT and CDR2 SNEGSKA (reference sequence). Trimming removed 6 bases from V and 5 bases from J; junction bases left unmatched: 19. The CDR3 protein is CSAPRGAGGLGWETQYF. DNA of the CDR3: TGCAGTGCCCCCCGGGGAGCGGGAGGTTTAGGGTGGGAGACCCAGTACTTC.

This clonotype was recorded many times. V usage is TRBV7-2 and J usage is TRBJ2-7; no clear D gene. The CDR3 runs 14 residues. Trimming took 1 base from V and 6 from J, leaving 13 bases between them. Germline CDR1 SGHTA, CDR2 FQGNSA. The CDR3 nucleotides are TGTGCCAGCAGCTTAGGTTCTGGAGCCGTCGAGCAGTACTTC. Its protein is CASSLGSGAVEQYF.

The rearrangement links TRBV4-3 to TRBJ2-6, with D unclear. Deletions cut 0 bases from V and 1 base from J, with 10 bases between. CDR1 LGHNA and CDR2 YSLEER come from the germline V gene. The CDR3 is made up of 17 amino acids. CDR3 bases: TGCGCCAGCAGCCAAGATCTTATCCGTTCTGGGGCCAACGTCCTGACTTTC. It specifies CASSQDLIRSGANVLTF.

This clonotype turned up a few times. The chain combines TRBV5-1 with TRBJ2-7, with a possible D match to TRBD2 (5 bases). The CDR3 loop spans 14 amino acids. V gave up 3 bases and J gave up 5 bases, with 15 bases separating them. CDR1 and CDR2 (germline): SGHRS, YFSETQ. The CDR3 DNA is TGCGCCAGCAGCTCGTCGCCCACTAGTCACGAGCAGTACTTC. Its translation is CASSSSPTSHEQYF.

The chain recombines TRBV5-1 with TRBJ2-1; possible D gene TRBD1, 6 bases. Per the germline V gene, CDR1 is SGHRS and CDR2 is YFSETQ. With 4 bases removed from V and 6 bases from J, the gap between germline ends came to 11 bases. The CDR3 spans 13 residues. The CDR3, as DNA: TGCGCCAGCAGCATGGACAGTGGCAATGAGCAGTTCTTC. It codes for CASSMDSGNEQFF.

The chain uses TRBV20-1 and TRBJ1-1; TRBD1 is a possible D gene (5 bases). Trimming took 1 base from V and 3 from J, leaving 24 bases between them. Germline assignment: CDR1 DFQATT and CDR2 SNEGSKA (reference sequence). The CDR3 length is 18 residues. The CDR3 region has the DNA TGCAGTGCTAGAGGCTCCGGGGTTGGCTCCGGAGGGGACACTGAAGCTTTCTTT. Protein product: CSARGSGVGSGGDTEAFF.

This clonotype was seen a few times. The V and J genes are TRBV12-3 or TRBV12-4 and TRBJ1-1, with 12 bases fitting TRBD1. CDR3 length equals 17 residues. J gave up 4 bases and V 3 bases, and 9 bases lay outside the gene matches. The CDR3 sequence: CASSFSGTGGAGTEAFF. The CDR3 DNA follows: TGTGCCAGCAGTTTCTCCGGGACAGGGGGCGCGGGCACTGAAGCTTTCTTT.

This clonotype was observed a handful of times. This chain connects TRBV6-2 or TRBV6-3 to TRBJ2-5; TRBD2 agrees at 7 bases. Unmatched junction bases numbered 11, after V lost 6 bases and J lost 1 base. Germline CDR1 is MNHEY and CDR2 is SVGEGT. The length of the CDR3 is 16 residues. The CDR3 reads CASSRYMTSLQETQYF. The CDR3 nucleotides are TGTGCCAGCAGCCGCTACATGACTAGCCTCCAAGAGACCCAGTACTTC.

A few counts support this clonotype. The gene calls are TRBV7-2 and TRBJ2-2, with TRBD2 matching over 7 bases. Unmatched junction bases numbered 6, after V lost 2 bases and J lost 6 bases. Germline V lookup: CDR1 SGHTA, CDR2 FQGNSA. The CDR3 consists of 15 residues. CDR3 bases: TGTGCCAGCAGCTTATGGGCGGGAGCGGCCGGGGAGCTGTTTTTT. It codes for CASSLWAGAAGELFF.

The chain joins TRBV29-1 to TRBJ2-6; D possibly corresponds to TRBD1 (5 bases). Per germline, CDR1 SQVTM and CDR2 ANQGSEA. Trimming stripped 6 bases from V and 0 bases from J, with 9 bases between. This CDR3 has 14 amino acids. The CDR3 DNA reads TGCAGCGTCCGACAGAGCTCTGGGGCCAACGTCCTGACTTTC. This gives the protein CSVRQSSGANVLTF.

This clonotype has more than one count but fewer than ten. The chain couples TRBV5-1 to TRBJ2-7, with D possibly TRBD2 on 6 matching bases. This CDR3 contains 10 residues. Looked up from germline, CDR1 is SGHRS and CDR2 is YFSETQ. Deletions cut 10 bases from V and 7 bases from J, with 12 bases between. The CDR3 sequence: CAPKGREQYF. The CDR3 DNA reads as TGCGCCCCGAAAGGGAGGGAGCAGTACTTC.

This chain joins TRBV3-1 and TRBJ2-1, with TRBD1 matching over 9 bases. Germline V gene data show CDR1 as LGHDT and CDR2 as YNNKEL (reference sequence). V shed 1 base and J 5 bases; nucleotides not matched to a gene: 9. There are 17 residues in the CDR3. The CDR3 region is CASSQAPGQGRDNEQFF. The CDR3 DNA is TGTGCCAGCAGCCAAGCCCCGGGACAGGGTAGGGACAATGAGCAGTTCTTC.

This clonotype was found a few times. The chain links TRBV3-1 to TRBJ1-5, with TRBD1 matching over 9 bases. Germline loops: CDR1 LGHDT, CDR2 YNNKEL (reference sequence). With 5 bases clipped from V and 3 bases from J, the junction kept 5 bases outside the gene matches. The CDR3 runs to 15 residues. In nucleotides, the CDR3 is TGTGCCAGCAGCTCCGGGACAGGGTACAATCAGCCCCAGCATTTT. It is translated as CASSSGTGYNQPQHF. Full variable domain (rest looked up from reference TRBV3-1 and TRBJ1-5): DTAVSQTPKYLVTQMGNDKSIKCEQNLGHDTMYWYKQDSKKFLKIMFSYNNKELIINETVPNRFSPKSPDKAHLNLHINSLELGDSAVYFCASSSGTGYNQPQHFGDGTRLSIL.

The chain combines TRBV6-1 with TRBJ2-2; D is perhaps TRBD2 (6 bases). The V end was cut by 5 bases, the J end by 6 bases, with 22 bases between. This CDR3 contains 17 residues. Germline V gene sequence: CDR1 MNHNS, CDR2 SASEGT. The CDR3 DNA follows: TGTGCCAGCAGTCAAACCGGGACTGGAGGGTTCGCCGGGGAGCTGTTTTTT. Amino acid sequence: CASSQTGTGGFAGELFF.

This sequence joins TRBV20-1 and TRBJ2-3; 8 bases line up with TRBD1. Germline V gene lookup returns CDR1 DFQATT and CDR2 SNEGSKA (reference sequence). The CDR3 runs to 15 residues. V trimming: 5 bases; J trimming: 2 bases; junction bases outside the gene matches: 9. CDR3 nucleotides: TGCAGTGCTGGAAACTCGGGACAGGACACAGATACGCAGTATTTT. It encodes CSAGNSGQDTDTQYF.

This clonotype was counted only a few times. The rearrangement uses TRBV7-2 and TRBJ1-6; D not certain. The CDR3 extends over 13 amino acids. Germline CDR1 SGHTA, CDR2 FQGNSA. Trimming pared 8 bases from V and 10 bases from J, leaving 15 bases between. CDR3 sequence reads: CASQPQLGSPLHF. The CDR3 DNA reads TGTGCCAGCCAGCCCCAGCTCGGGTCACCCCTCCACTTT.

This clonotype was seen only a few times. This sequence joins TRBV6-2 or TRBV6-3 and TRBJ1-1; possible D gene TRBD1, 5 bases. Trimming took 1 base from V and 1 from J, leaving 13 bases between them. This CDR3 contains 16 residues. Germline assignment: CDR1 MNHEY and CDR2 SVGEGT. CDR3 residues: CASSYFIGGTNTEAFF. CDR3 DNA sequence: TGTGCCAGCAGTTACTTTATCGGGGGGACGAACACTGAAGCTTTCTTT.